Each of the 28 T cell receptor beta chains below was sequenced from the same sample in a study of blood T cell repertoires in COVID-19. Sequencing was performed with immunoSEQ multiplex PCR; in TCRdb, only in-frame clones are kept and a portion is missing. Seen here are 330,000 or so clones, about 90% observed once, and the top ten hold 2.5% to 3.5%. The sample taken for sequencing was PBMCs or T cells enriched from blood (not recorded which). These receptors all stem from a woman aged 25-40 years who had recovered from COVID-19.

The chain joins TRBV5-1 to TRBJ1-1; 7 bases map to TRBD1. This CDR3 region has 14 residues. V was pared by 6 bases and J by 1 base, with 6 bases of the junction left unmatched. In germline, CDR1 is SGHRS, CDR2 YFSETQ. The chain's CDR3 is CASNPQGSNTEAFF. The CDR3 nucleotides are TGCGCCAGCAACCCACAGGGGTCGAACACTGAAGCTTTCTTT.

This clone has a single count. The chain recombines TRBV3-1 (or the pseudogene TRBV3-2) with TRBJ1-4; D is possibly TRBD1 (5 bases). Germline V gene sequence: CDR1 LGHDT, CDR2 YNNKEL (reference sequence). This CDR3 is built from 12 residues. V was pared by 11 bases and J by 4 bases, with 11 bases between. This chain's CDR3 is CAAGPSNEKLFF. In nucleotides, the CDR3 is TGTGCCGCGGGACCGAGTAATGAAAAACTGTTTTTT.

This clone has a single count. This rearrangement joins TRBV5-1 to TRBJ1-1, with D uncertain. The ends were cut back, 1 base at V and 3 bases at J, with 13 bases in the middle. The germline CDR1 and CDR2 sequences are SGHRS and YFSETQ. The CDR3 contains 15 residues. The CDR3 spells CASSLQGNGDTEAFF. The CDR3 nucleotides are TGCGCCAGCAGCTTGCAAGGCAACGGGGACACTGAAGCTTTCTTT. Full variable domain (missing parts from reference TRBV5-1 and TRBJ1-1): KAGVTQTPRYLIKTRGQQVTLSCSPISGHRSVSWYQQTPGQGLQFLFEYFSETQRNKGNFPGRFSGRQFSNSRSEMNVSTLELGDSALYLCASSLQGNGDTEAFFGQGTRLTVV.

The gene calls are TRBV9 and TRBJ1-2; 7 bases line up with TRBD1. The length of the CDR3 is 13 residues. The J segment lost 5 bases and the V segment lost 3 bases, leaving 4 bases of the junction unmatched. The germline CDR1 and CDR2 sequences are SGDLS and YYNGEE. This CDR3 is CASSESTGYGYTF. CDR3 nucleotide sequence: TGTGCCAGCAGCGAATCGACAGGGTATGGCTACACCTTC.

This chain uses TRBV30 with TRBJ1-1; tentative D call: TRBD1 (5 bases). Germline-derived CDR1 and CDR2 are GTSNPN and SVGIG (reference sequence). This CDR3 comprises 13 residues. The germline V and J ends were trimmed by 0 bases and 8 bases, with 13 bases remaining between them. The CDR3 nucleotides read TGTGCCTGGAGTGTGGGGGGTTCGGCCGAAGCTTTCTTT. Translation gives CAWSVGGSAEAFF.

The chain carries TRBV7-8 and TRBJ2-3; 9 bases fit TRBD2. CDR1 SGHVS and CDR2 FQNEAQ come from the germline V gene. The CDR3 has 17 amino acids. The ends lost 5 bases at V and 0 bases at J; junction bases unmatched: 9. CDR3 DNA sequence: TGTGCCAGCAGCCGAGCGGGAGGCGTGGCTAGCACAGATACGCAGTATTTT. Encoded protein: CASSRAGGVASTDTQYF. Full variable domain (rest looked up from reference TRBV7-8 and TRBJ2-3): GAGVSQSPRYKVAKRGQDVALRCDPISGHVSLFWYQQALGQGPEFLTYFQNEAQLDKSGLPSDRFFAERPEGSVSTLKIQRTQQEDSAVYLCASSRAGGVASTDTQYFGPGTRLTVL.

J is TRBJ1-1 and V is TRBV5-1; possible D gene TRBD1, 5 bases. CDR1 is SGHRS, CDR2 YFSETQ, per germline. V gave up 0 bases and J gave up 5 bases, with 14 bases separating them. This CDR3 is 15 amino acids long. The CDR3 DNA reads as TGCGCCAGCAGCTTGGAGGCCAGGGTACGGACTGAAGCTTTCTTT. Translating it yields CASSLEARVRTEAFF.

The chain is built from TRBV19 and TRBJ2-7; TRBD2 matches at 13 bases. The trim removed 5 bases at V and 0 bases at J, leaving 4 bases unmatched. CDR3 length: 16 amino acids. Germline loops: CDR1 LNHDA, CDR2 SQIVND (reference sequence). This chain's CDR3 is CASSPGLAGVSYEQYF. In DNA form, the CDR3 reads TGTGCCAGTAGTCCAGGACTAGCGGGGGTCTCCTACGAGCAGTACTTC.

The chain joins TRBV7-2 to TRBJ2-4; TRBD1 aligns across 8 bases. Unmatched junction bases numbered 7, after V lost 5 bases and J lost 7 bases. Looked up from germline, CDR1 is SGHTA and CDR2 is FQGNSA. The CDR3 covers 14 residues. The chain's CDR3 is CASSPDRVVNIQYF. In nucleotides, the CDR3 is TGTGCCAGCAGCCCGGACAGGGTGGTGAACATTCAGTACTTC.

The J gene is TRBJ2-6, the V gene TRBV2; possible D gene TRBD2, 6 bases. Per germline, CDR1 SNHLY and CDR2 FYNNEI. The CDR3 is 15 residues long. Trimming removed 4 bases at V and 3 bases at J, with 10 bases between. The CDR3 here is CASSGGTLGANVLTF. CDR3 DNA sequence: TGTGCCAGCAGTGGAGGGACTCTTGGGGCCAACGTCCTGACTTTC.

The chain employs TRBV6-5 and TRBJ1-1, with TRBD1 matching over 7 bases. This CDR3 has 13 amino acids. Germline loops: CDR1 MNHEY, CDR2 SVGAGI. Trimming cost V 7 bases and J 4 bases; bases outside gene matches: 6. The chain's CDR3 is CASKETGFTEAFF. Here the CDR3 DNA reads TGTGCCAGCAAAGAGACAGGGTTCACTGAAGCTTTCTTT.

On this clone: Other DNA sequences of this sample code for an identical CDR3. This chain connects TRBV5-1 to TRBJ2-1, with 7 bases matching TRBD2. V lost 1 base, J lost 0 bases, and 4 bases stayed unmatched. CDR1 is SGHRS, CDR2 YFSETQ, per germline. The CDR3 runs 16 residues. DNA of the CDR3: TGCGCCAGCAGCTTGTCCGGCGGGAGCTCCTACAATGAGCAGTTCTTC. Its protein product is CASSLSGGSSYNEQFF.

The rearrangement joins TRBV9 to TRBJ2-7; no clear D. This CDR3 has 13 residues. Looked up from germline, CDR1 is SGDLS and CDR2 is YYNGEE. Between the trimmed V and J ends, which lost 0 bases and 6 bases, there was a span of 10 bases. CDR3 residues: CASSVGSESEQYF. DNA for the CDR3: TGTGCCAGCAGCGTAGGGAGCGAGAGCGAGCAGTACTTC. Full variable domain (outside the CDR3, taken from reference TRBV9 and TRBJ2-7): DSGVTQTPKHLITATGQRVTLRCSPRSGDLSVYWYQQSLDQGLQFLIQYYNGEERAKGNILERFSAQQFPDLHSELNLSSLELGDSALYFCASSVGSESEQYFGPGTRLTVT.

The CDR3: CAWSYGGSYNEQFF. Written as DNA, the CDR3 is TGTGCCTGGAGCTACGGGGGTTCCTACAATGAGCAGTTCTTC. The chain uses TRBV30 and TRBJ2-1; D possibly corresponds to TRBD2 (6 bases). Per the germline V gene, CDR1 is GTSNPN and CDR2 is SVGIG (reference sequence). Trimming removed 3 bases at V and 1 base at J, with 10 bases between. This CDR3 spans 14 amino acids.

J is TRBJ2-2 and V is TRBV6-5; D is possibly TRBD2 (6 bases). The CDR3 has 16 amino acids. Germline V gene sequence: CDR1 MNHEY, CDR2 SVGAGI. The V and J ends lost 0 bases and 3 bases respectively, with 11 bases between them. DNA of the CDR3: TGTGCCAGCAGTTACTCGAATCGCGGGGACACCGGGGAGCTGTTTTTT. Translation: CASSYSNRGDTGELFF.

This clone has only a few counts. V usage is TRBV18 and J usage is TRBJ2-7, with 8 nucleotides matching TRBD1. CDR3 length equals 14 residues. CDR1 is KGHSH, CDR2 LQKENI, per germline. V lost 6 bases and J lost 1; bases outside the gene matches: 5. This CDR3 is CASSQTGGSYEQYF. The DNA of the CDR3 is TGTGCCAGCTCGCAAACAGGGGGGTCCTACGAGCAGTACTTC.

CDR3 nucleotide sequence: TGTGCCAGCAGGTTGCCCGGCGGGAGCGGCAATGAGCAGTTCTTC. Protein product: CASRLPGGSGNEQFF. This chain connects TRBV7-2 to TRBJ2-1; 7 bases agree with TRBD2. CDR3 length: 15 residues. Per germline, CDR1 SGHTA and CDR2 FQGNSA. V dropped 6 bases and J dropped 6; count of bases not matched to a gene: 11. The full variable domain, in which reference TRBV7-2 and TRBJ2-1 provide the parts outside the CDR3, is GAGVSQSPSNKVTEKGKDVELRCDPISGHTALYWYRQSLGQGLEFLIYFQGNSAPDKSGLPSDRFSAERTGGSVSTLTIQRTQQEDSAVYLCASRLPGGSGNEQFFGPGTRLTVL.

The V gene is TRBV19, the J gene TRBJ1-5; tentative D call: TRBD1 (5 bases). The V gene's germline CDR1 is LNHDA and CDR2 SQIVND (reference sequence). The CDR3 has 13 residues. Trimming took 3 bases from V and 7 from J, leaving 10 bases between them. DNA for the CDR3: TGTGCCAGTAGTATCGACAGACCCCAGCCCCAGCATTTT. Translating gives CASSIDRPQPQHF.

The CDR3 region has the DNA TGTGCCAGCAGCCCTAGCGCCTTTAGCGCCGCGAACACCGGGGAGCTGTTTTTT. Its protein product is CASSPSAFSAANTGELFF. The chain recombines TRBV7-2 with TRBJ2-2, with D perhaps TRBD2 (6 bases). The CDR3 spans 18 residues. V was cut by 5 bases and J by 0 bases, with 19 bases left in between. Germline lookup yields CDR1 SGHTA and CDR2 FQGNSA.

The CDR3 DNA follows: TGTGCCAGCAGCTTGGCCAACAGGGGATCCTACGAGCAGTACTTC. This codes for CASSLANRGSYEQYF. The chain recombines TRBV5-5 with TRBJ2-7; 7 nucleotides match TRBD1. With V trimmed by 0 bases and J by 1 base, 4 bases remained unmatched. This CDR3 contains 15 residues. Germline lookup yields CDR1 SGHKS and CDR2 YYEKEE (reference sequence). Full variable domain (rest looked up from reference TRBV5-5 and TRBJ2-7): DAGVTQSPTHLIKTRGQQVTLRCSPISGHKSVSWYQQVLGQGPQFIFQYYEKEERGRGNFPDRFSARQFPNYSSELNVNALLLGDSALYLCASSLANRGSYEQYFGPGTRLTVT.

A word on this clone: The junction does not match germline at one end; this may be a read error. The chain is built from TRBV7-7 and TRBJ1-5, with D maybe TRBD1 (6 bases). Germline assignment: CDR1 SSHAT and CDR2 FNYEAQ (reference sequence). The CDR3 length is 14 residues. The CDR3 loop reads CASSSTGQSQPQHF. CDR3 DNA sequence: TGTGCTAGCAGCTCTACAGGGCAGAGTCAGCCCCAGCATTTT.

The J gene is TRBJ1-1, the V gene TRBV6-5; D might be TRBD1 (6 bases). V lost 6 bases and J 11 bases, leaving 25 bases between the germline ends. CDR3 length equals 15 residues. CDR1 and CDR2 (germline): MNHEY, SVGAGI. CDR3: CASSKTGQPPQGAFF. DNA for the CDR3: TGTGCCAGCAGCAAGACTGGACAGCCGCCCCAAGGGGCTTTCTTT.

This clone has just one count. The genes are TRBV5-4 and TRBJ2-1, with TRBD2 matching 7 bases. V lost 3 bases, J lost 3 bases, and 6 bases stayed unmatched. This CDR3 is 15 amino acids long. The germline CDR1 and CDR2 sequences are SGHNT and YYREEE (reference sequence). The CDR3 DNA reads as TGTGCCAGCAGCTCAACTAGCGCTTACTACAATGAGCAGTTCTTC. Translated: CASSSTSAYYNEQFF.

This chain connects TRBV30 to TRBJ2-7, with 8 positions matching TRBD1. V lost 1 base, J lost 2 bases, and 4 bases stayed unmatched. This CDR3 comprises 14 residues. In germline, CDR1 is GTSNPN, CDR2 SVGIG (reference sequence). CDR3 in DNA: TGTGCCTGGAGTGCCGGGACAGGACCCTACGAGCAGTACTTC. Translating gives CAWSAGTGPYEQYF.

The chain combines TRBV3-1 (or the pseudogene TRBV3-2) with TRBJ2-5, with TRBD2 matching 7 bases. The V segment lost 4 bases and the J segment 1 base; nucleotides outside the gene matches: 3. In germline, CDR1 is LGHDT, CDR2 YNNKEL (reference sequence). This CDR3 is 14 amino acids long. The CDR3 DNA sequence: TGTGCCAGCAGCCCTTCTAGCGGCCAAGAGACCCAGTACTTC. Its protein is CASSPSSGQETQYF.

The CDR3 protein is CASSLDLAGPSYEQYF. CDR3 sequence (DNA): TGCGCCAGCAGCTTGGATTTAGCGGGACCCTCCTACGAGCAGTACTTC. The chain is built from TRBV5-1 and TRBJ2-7; TRBD2 matches at 8 bases. There are 16 residues in the CDR3. Germline V lookup: CDR1 SGHRS, CDR2 YFSETQ. The ends lost 0 bases at V and 0 bases at J; junction bases unmatched: 5. Full variable domain (outside the CDR3, taken from reference TRBV5-1 and TRBJ2-7): KAGVTQTPRYLIKTRGQQVTLSCSPISGHRSVSWYQQTPGQGLQFLFEYFSETQRNKGNFPGRFSGRQFSNSRSEMNVSTLELGDSALYLCASSLDLAGPSYEQYFGPGTRLTVT.

The V call is TRBV10-1, the J call TRBJ2-1, with TRBD2 matching over 8 bases. The length of the CDR3 is 12 residues. Looked up from germline, CDR1 is WNHNN and CDR2 is SYGVQD (reference sequence). V lost 8 bases to trimming and J lost 4 bases; unmatched junction nucleotides: 1. CDR3 sequence reads: CASASGYNEQFF. CDR3 sequence (DNA): TGCGCCAGCGCTAGCGGGTACAATGAGCAGTTCTTC.

The table lists this clone with a few counts. J is TRBJ2-7 and V is TRBV21-1; the table's D call, TRBD1, has no DNA check behind it. TRBV21-1 is a pseudogene. CDR3 length: 12 residues. The CDR3 DNA reads as TGTGCCAGCCGGACAGCTGCCTACGAGCAGTACTTC. It translates to CASRTAAYEQYF.